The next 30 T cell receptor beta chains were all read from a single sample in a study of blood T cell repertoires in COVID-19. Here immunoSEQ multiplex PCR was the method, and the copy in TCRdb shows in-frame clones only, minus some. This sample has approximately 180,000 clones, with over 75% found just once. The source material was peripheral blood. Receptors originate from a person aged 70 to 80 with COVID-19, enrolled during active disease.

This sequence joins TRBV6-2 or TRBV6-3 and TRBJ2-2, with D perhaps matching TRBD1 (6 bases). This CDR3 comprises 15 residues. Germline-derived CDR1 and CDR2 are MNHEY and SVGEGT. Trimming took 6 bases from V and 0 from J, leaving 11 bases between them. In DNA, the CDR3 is TGTGCCAGCAGCATAACAGGGACGAACACCGGGGAGCTGTTTTTT. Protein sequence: CASSITGTNTGELFF.

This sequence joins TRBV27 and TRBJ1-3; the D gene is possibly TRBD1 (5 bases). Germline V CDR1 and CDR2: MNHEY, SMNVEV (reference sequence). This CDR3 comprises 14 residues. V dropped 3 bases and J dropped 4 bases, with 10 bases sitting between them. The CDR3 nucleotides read TGTGCCAGCAGTTTTAGGGGTTCAGGAAACACCATATATTTT. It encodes CASSFRGSGNTIYF.

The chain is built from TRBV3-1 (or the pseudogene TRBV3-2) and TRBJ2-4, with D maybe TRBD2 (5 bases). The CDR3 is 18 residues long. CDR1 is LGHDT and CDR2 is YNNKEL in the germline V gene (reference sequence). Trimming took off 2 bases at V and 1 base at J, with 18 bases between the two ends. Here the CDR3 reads CASSQYSTGSLAKNIQYF. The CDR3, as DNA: TGTGCCAGCAGCCAATACTCTACGGGGTCGTTGGCCAAAAACATTCAGTACTTC.

CDR3 DNA: TGTGCCAGCAGCTTTGGGCCCGGGACTAGCGCCGAGCAGTACTTC. Its translation: CASSFGPGTSAEQYF. V gene TRBV5-4 combines with J gene TRBJ2-7; 10 positions match TRBD2. Germline-derived CDR1 and CDR2 are SGHNT and YYREEE (reference sequence). After removal of 2 bases from V and 6 bases from J, the junction contained 8 bases not matched to a gene. This CDR3 is built from 15 residues.

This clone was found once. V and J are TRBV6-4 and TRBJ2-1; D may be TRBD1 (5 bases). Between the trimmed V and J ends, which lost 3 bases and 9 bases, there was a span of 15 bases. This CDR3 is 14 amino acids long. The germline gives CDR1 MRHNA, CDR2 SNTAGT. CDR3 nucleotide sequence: TGTGCCAGCAGTGAGGAAGGGGCCGTTGGTGAGCAGTTCTTC. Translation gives CASSEEGAVGEQFF.

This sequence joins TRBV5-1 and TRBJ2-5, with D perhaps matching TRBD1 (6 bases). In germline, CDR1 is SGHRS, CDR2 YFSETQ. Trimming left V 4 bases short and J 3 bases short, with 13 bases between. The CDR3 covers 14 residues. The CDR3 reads CASSKEDREETQYF. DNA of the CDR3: TGCGCCAGCAGCAAGGAGGACAGAGAAGAGACCCAGTACTTC.

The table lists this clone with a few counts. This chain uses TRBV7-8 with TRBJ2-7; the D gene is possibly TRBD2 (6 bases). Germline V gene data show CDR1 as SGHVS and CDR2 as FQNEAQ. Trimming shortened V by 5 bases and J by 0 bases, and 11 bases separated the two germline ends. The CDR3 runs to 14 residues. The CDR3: CASSLGLLSYEQYF. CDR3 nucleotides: TGTGCCAGCAGCCTGGGACTTCTCTCCTACGAGCAGTACTTC.

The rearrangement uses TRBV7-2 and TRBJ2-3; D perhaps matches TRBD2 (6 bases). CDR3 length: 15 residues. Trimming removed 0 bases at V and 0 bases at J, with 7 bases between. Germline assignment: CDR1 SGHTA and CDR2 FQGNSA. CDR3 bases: TGTGCCAGCAGCTTAGCCGGGACTAGCACAGATACGCAGTATTTT. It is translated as CASSLAGTSTDTQYF.

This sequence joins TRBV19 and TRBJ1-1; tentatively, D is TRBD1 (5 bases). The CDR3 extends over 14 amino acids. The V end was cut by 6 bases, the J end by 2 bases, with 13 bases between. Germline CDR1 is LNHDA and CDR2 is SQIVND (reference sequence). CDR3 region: CASRGPGSNTEAFF. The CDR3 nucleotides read TGTGCCAGTAGGGGGCCAGGGTCTAACACTGAAGCTTTCTTT.

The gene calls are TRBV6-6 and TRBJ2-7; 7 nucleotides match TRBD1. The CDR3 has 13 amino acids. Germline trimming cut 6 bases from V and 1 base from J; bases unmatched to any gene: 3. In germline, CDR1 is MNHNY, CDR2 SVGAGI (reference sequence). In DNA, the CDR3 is TGTGCCAGCAGAGACAGGGCTTCCTACGAGCAGTACTTC. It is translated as CASRDRASYEQYF.

The CDR3 reads CASSIRDWAEAFF. DNA of the CDR3: TGTGCCAGCAGTATCAGGGATTGGGCTGAAGCTTTCTTT. The V gene is TRBV6-5, the J gene TRBJ1-1; TRBD1 might be the D (5 bases). The CDR3 covers 13 residues. V was shortened by 5 bases and J by 6 bases, with 13 bases between the two germline ends. Germline V gene data show CDR1 as MNHEY and CDR2 as SVGAGI.

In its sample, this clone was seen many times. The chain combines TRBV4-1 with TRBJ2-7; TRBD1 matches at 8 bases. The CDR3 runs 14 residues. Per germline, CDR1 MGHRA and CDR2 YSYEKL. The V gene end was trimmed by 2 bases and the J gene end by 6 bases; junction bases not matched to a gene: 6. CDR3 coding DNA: TGCGCCAGCAGCCAAAGTCAGGGGGCTGTCGAGCAGTACTTC. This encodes CASSQSQGAVEQYF.

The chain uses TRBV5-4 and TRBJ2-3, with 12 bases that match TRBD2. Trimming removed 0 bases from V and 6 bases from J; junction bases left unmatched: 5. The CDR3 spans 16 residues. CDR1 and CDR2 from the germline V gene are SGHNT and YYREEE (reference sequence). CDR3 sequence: CASSLGASGGADTQYF. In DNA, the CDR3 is TGTGCCAGCAGCTTGGGGGCTAGCGGGGGGGCCGATACGCAGTATTTT.

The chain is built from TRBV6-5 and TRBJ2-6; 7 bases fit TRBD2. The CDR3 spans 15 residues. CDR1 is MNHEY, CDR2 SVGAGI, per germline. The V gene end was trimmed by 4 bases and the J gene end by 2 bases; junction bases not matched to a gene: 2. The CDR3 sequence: CASSSGGTGANVLTF. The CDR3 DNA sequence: TGTGCCAGCAGTTCGGGGGGTACTGGGGCCAACGTCCTGACTTTC.

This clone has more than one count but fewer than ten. This CDR3 is CASSQVVAGVPSGELFF. Here the CDR3 DNA reads TGTGCCAGCAGCCAAGTGGTAGCGGGGGTCCCATCCGGGGAGCTGTTTTTT. The chain carries TRBV14 and TRBJ2-2; 9 positions agree with TRBD2. V shed 1 base, J shed 6 bases, and the junction held 9 bases outside the gene matches. Germline CDR1 SGHDN, CDR2 FVKESK. The CDR3 contains 17 residues.

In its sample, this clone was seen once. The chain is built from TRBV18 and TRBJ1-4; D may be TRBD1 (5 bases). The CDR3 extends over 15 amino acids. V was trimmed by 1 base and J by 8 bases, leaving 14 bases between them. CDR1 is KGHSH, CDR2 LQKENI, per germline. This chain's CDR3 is CASSPLRDGGEKLFF. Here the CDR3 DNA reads TGTGCCAGCTCACCACTCCGGGACGGGGGGGAAAAACTGTTTTTT.

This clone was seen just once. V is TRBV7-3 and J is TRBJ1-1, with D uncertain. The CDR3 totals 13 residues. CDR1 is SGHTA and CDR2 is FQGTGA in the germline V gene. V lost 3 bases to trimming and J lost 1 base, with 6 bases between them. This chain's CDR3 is CASSLSQNTEAFF. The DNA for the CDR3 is TGTGCCAGCAGCTTGTCACAGAACACTGAAGCTTTCTTT.

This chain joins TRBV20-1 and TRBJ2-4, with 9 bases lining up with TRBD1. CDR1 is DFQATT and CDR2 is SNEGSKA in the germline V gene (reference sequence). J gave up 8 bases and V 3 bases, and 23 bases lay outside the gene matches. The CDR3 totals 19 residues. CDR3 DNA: TGCAGTGCTAGTCCCCCCCGCCCGGGACAGGGTTCCGGAGGGCACATTCAGTACTTC. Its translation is CSASPPRPGQGSGGHIQYF.

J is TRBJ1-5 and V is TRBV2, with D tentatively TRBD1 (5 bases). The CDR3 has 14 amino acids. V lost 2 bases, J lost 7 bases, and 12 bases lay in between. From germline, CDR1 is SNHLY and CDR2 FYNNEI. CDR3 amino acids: CASSERRDQQPQHF. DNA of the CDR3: TGTGCCAGCAGTGAACGCAGGGATCAGCAGCCCCAGCATTTT. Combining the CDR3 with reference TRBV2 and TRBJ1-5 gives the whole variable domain EPEVTQTPSHQVTQMGQEVILRCVPISNHLYFYWYRQILGQKVEFLVSFYNNEISEKSEIFDDQFSVERPDGSNFTLKIRSTKLEDSAMYFCASSERRDQQPQHFGDGTRLSIL.

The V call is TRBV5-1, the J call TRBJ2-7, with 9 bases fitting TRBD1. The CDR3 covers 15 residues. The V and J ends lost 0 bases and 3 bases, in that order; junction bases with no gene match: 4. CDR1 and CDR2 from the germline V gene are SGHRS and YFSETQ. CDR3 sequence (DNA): TGCGCCAGCAGCTTGGGGGGACAGGGAGGCTACGAGCAGTACTTC. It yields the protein CASSLGGQGGYEQYF.

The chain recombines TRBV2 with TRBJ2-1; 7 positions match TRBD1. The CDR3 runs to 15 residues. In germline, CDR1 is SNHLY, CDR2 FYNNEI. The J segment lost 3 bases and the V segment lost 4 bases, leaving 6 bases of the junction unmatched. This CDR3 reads CASSVRQGRYNEQFF. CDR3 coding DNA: TGTGCCAGCAGTGTCCGACAGGGACGCTACAATGAGCAGTTCTTC.

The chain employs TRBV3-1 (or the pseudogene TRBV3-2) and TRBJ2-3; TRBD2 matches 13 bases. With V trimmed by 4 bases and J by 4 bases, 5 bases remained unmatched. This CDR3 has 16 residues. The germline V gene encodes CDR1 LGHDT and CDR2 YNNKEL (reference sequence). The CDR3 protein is CASSPGLAGVPDTQYF. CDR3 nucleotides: TGTGCCAGCAGCCCCGGACTAGCGGGAGTACCAGATACGCAGTATTTT.

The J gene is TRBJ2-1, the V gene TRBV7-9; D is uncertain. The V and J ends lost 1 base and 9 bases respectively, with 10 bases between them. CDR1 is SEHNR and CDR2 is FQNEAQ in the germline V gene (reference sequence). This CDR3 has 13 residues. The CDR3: CASSLVPDFEQFF. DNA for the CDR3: TGTGCCAGCAGCTTAGTCCCCGACTTTGAGCAGTTCTTC.

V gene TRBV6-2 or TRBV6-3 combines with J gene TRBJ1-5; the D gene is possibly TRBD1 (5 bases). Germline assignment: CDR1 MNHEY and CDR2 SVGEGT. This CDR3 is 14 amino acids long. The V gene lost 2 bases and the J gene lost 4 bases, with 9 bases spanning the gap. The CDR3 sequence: CASSYVGLNQPQHF. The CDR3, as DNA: TGTGCCAGCAGTTACGTGGGGCTAAATCAGCCCCAGCATTTT.

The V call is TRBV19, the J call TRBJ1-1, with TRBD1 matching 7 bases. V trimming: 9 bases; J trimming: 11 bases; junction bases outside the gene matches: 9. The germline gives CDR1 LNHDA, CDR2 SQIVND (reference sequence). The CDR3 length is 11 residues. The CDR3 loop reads CASHDRVEAFF. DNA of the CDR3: TGTGCCAGCCACGACAGGGTGGAGGCTTTCTTT.

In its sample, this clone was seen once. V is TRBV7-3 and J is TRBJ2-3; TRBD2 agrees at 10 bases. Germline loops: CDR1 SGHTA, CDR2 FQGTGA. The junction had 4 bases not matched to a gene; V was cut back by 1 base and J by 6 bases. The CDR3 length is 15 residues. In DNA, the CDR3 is TGTGCCAGCAGCTTAATGCTAGCGGGAGCTGATACGCAGTATTTT. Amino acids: CASSLMLAGADTQYF.

DNA for the CDR3: TGCGCCAGCAGCTTGAGGGGGACTAGCGTTGATACGCAGTATTTT. Its translation is CASSLRGTSVDTQYF. The rearrangement links TRBV5-1 to TRBJ2-3, with 10 positions matching TRBD2. Germline V gene lookup returns CDR1 SGHRS and CDR2 YFSETQ. Germline trimming cut 1 base from V and 6 bases from J; bases unmatched to any gene: 5. The CDR3 consists of 15 residues.

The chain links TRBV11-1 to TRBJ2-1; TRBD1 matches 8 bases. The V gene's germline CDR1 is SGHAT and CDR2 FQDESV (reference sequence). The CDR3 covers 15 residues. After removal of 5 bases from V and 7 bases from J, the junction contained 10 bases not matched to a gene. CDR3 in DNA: TGTGCCAGCAGCCGGGGACAGGCATTAAGGAATGAGCAGTTCTTC. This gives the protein CASSRGQALRNEQFF. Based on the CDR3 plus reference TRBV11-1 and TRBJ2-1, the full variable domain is EAEVAQSPRYKITEKSQAVAFWCDPISGHATLYWYRQILGQGPELLVQFQDESVVDDSQLPKDRFSAERLKGVDSTLKIQPAELGDSAMYLCASSRGQALRNEQFFGPGTRLTVL.

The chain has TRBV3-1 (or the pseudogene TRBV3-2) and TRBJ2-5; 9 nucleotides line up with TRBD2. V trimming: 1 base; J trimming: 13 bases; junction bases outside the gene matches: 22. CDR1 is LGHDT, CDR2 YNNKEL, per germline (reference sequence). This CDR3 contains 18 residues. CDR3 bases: TGTGCCAGCAGCCAAGGCAAAGCCGCTAGCGGGACCCATGTGGCCCTGTACTTC. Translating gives CASSQGKAASGTHVALYF.

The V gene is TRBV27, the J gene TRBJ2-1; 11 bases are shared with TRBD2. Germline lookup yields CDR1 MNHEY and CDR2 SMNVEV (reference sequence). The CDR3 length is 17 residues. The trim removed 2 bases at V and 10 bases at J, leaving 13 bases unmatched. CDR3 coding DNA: TGTGCCAGCAGTTTACAATCGACTAGCGGGAAGCGGGGGGAGCAGTTCTTC. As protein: CASSLQSTSGKRGEQFF.